This T cell receptor beta chain was obtained from a study of T cell clonotyping in hematopoietic cell transplantation. As regards this clone: As yet, its antigen is unknown.

Clones were read by immunoSEQ multiplex PCR, and TCRdb kept only the in-frame ones, dropping some. The sample gives several thousand clones, roughly 79% of which show up once; more than 4% is in the top ten. Recipient blood drawn about 28 days pretransplant and days 30, 100, 180 after. CDR3 length: 14 residues. Between the trimmed V and J ends, which lost 4 bases and 2 bases, there was a span of 9 bases. The V gene's germline CDR1 is SQVTM and CDR2 ANQGSEA. Regarding the study as a whole: After transplant, recipient diversity fell while pathologically expanded clonotypes grew through day 180. Few recipient clonotypes overlapped donors; over 97% were de novo at given depth. Graft donor and pretransplant recipient Inverse Simpson Index values predicted broader posttransplant TCR diversity.

The chain joins TRBV29-1 to TRBJ2-6; the D gene is possibly TRBD2 (5 bases). The sequence derives from a female patient in her fifties or sixties who had an allogeneic stem cell transplant from an unrelated donor, so the T cells may come from the graft donor. Some clones in this sample may be carry-over from other donors' samples. The input for sequencing was peripheral blood mononuclear cells, taken 180 days after allogeneic stem cell transplant. CDR3 nucleotide sequence: TGCAGCGTTGTCATCGGGACTGGGGCCAACGTCCTGACTTTC. Translation gives CSVVIGTGANVLTF.